This T cell receptor (beta chain) was identified in a study of a mutant IDH1 vaccine in newly diagnosed glioma. The overall study: Either 4-6 weeks after radiotherapy alone or alongside temozolomide, vaccination was begun. Mean patient age was about 44 years; about 62% were male and around 38% female.

Stated time point: week 5, during vaccination. It was 300 ug of mutant IDH1 20-mer peptide that made up each vaccine dose, given with topical imiquimod. New astrocytomas of WHO grade 3 or 4 that were IDH1-mutant and ATRX-lost were found in the donors. Germline V gene lookup returns CDR1 PRHDT and CDR2 FYEKMQ (reference sequence). The CDR3 runs to 15 residues. V was pared by 3 bases and J by 1 base, with 12 bases between. Worth noting for this clone: The antigen is unknown.

This table comes from immunoSEQ multiplex PCR, and its TCRdb copy is limited to in-frame clones, with some not included. The sample includes 39,000 or so clones, around 82% seen only once; the top ten take around 5.5%. Study findings and constraints: Pseudoprogression appears to have had no connection to changes in top peripheral T cell clonotypes.

This sequence joins TRBV13 and TRBJ1-1, with a tentative D call TRBD1 (5 bases). This clonotype was obtained from a man aged 35-49 years with glioma. The starting material was PBMCs, obtained from a glioma patient whose treatment included an IDH1 peptide vaccine. CDR3 sequence (DNA): TGTGCCAGCAGCTTCCTGGGGCAGGGGAACACTGAAGCTTTCTTT. It is translated as CASSFLGQGNTEAFF.